This T cell receptor (beta chain) was obtained from a study of blood T cell repertoires in COVID-19. Overall study: Italy, Spain and the United States were the sources of the convalescent and acute COVID-19 samples.

This table comes from immunoSEQ multiplex PCR, and its TCRdb copy is limited to in-frame clones, with some not included. Among 85,000 to 90,000 clones, roughly 80% were seen once, and the ten largest hold 15% to 20%. Germline V gene lookup returns CDR1 MNHEY and CDR2 SVGAGI. V was clipped by 4 bases and J by 6 bases; unmatched bases: 8. The CDR3 contains 16 residues. The chain has TRBV6-5 and TRBJ2-1, with 11 bases that match TRBD1. Sequences were obtained from peripheral blood. The TCR comes from a woman older than 75 with active or convalescent COVID-19. CDR3 amino acids: CASSSSGTGGSNEQFF. CDR3 in DNA: TGTGCCAGCAGTTCCTCCGGGACAGGGGGGTCCAATGAGCAGTTCTTC.